These 4 T cell receptor beta chains were all obtained from the same sample, sequenced in a study of vaccination effects on CD4 cells after COVID-19 (dated by TCRdb to between 2021 and 2024). The antigens these receptors bind are not known. The library was generated by the immunoSEQ multiplex PCR assay. TCRdb's version of the immuneACCESS table is confined to in-frame rearrangements and falls short of the full clone set. An unresolved V gene accounts for under half of the shortfall where checked; the remainder is of unknown origin. This sample lists just under 75,000 clones; over 65% were detected once. Clones ranked in the top ten supply roughly 2.3% of the sample. After around ten days of culture, CD4+ T cells were isolated with the EasySep CD4+ T cell isolation kit. Each participant got two doses of an mRNA SARS-CoV-2 vaccine, either BNT162b2 or mRNA-1273. The input for sequencing was CD4+ T cells from PBMCs cultured without peptide, taken after COVID-19 vaccination. The receptors here all came from a human donor who received a COVID-19 vaccine.

The V and J genes are TRBV9 and TRBJ2-2; maybe TRBD2 (6 bases). The V end lost 4 bases, the J end lost 4 bases, and 11 bases lay between the germline ends. Germline lookup yields CDR1 SGDLS and CDR2 YYNGEE. The CDR3 extends over 14 amino acids. CDR3 sequence reads: CASSPRGGTGELFF. The DNA of the CDR3 is TGTGCCAGCAGCCCCCGGGGAGGCACCGGGGAGCTGTTTTTT.

The rearrangement joins TRBV11-2 to TRBJ1-2, with 9 bases fitting TRBD1. Unmatched junction bases numbered 15, after V lost 5 bases and J lost 8 bases. Germline CDR1 and CDR2: SGHAT and FQNNGV. This CDR3 spans 16 amino acids. CDR3 in DNA: TGTGCCAGCAGCGGATTGAGATCGGGACAGGGTCAAGGCTACACCTTC. This gives the protein CASSGLRSGQGQGYTF.

The chain employs TRBV30 and TRBJ2-1, with 7 positions matching TRBD2. CDR3 length: 15 amino acids. Germline V gene lookup returns CDR1 GTSNPN and CDR2 SVGIG (reference sequence). J lost 10 bases, V lost 0 bases, and 12 bases had no gene match. CDR3: CAWSVGRGPGGEQFF. In nucleotides, the CDR3 is TGTGCCTGGAGTGTAGGGAGGGGCCCTGGTGGAGAGCAGTTCTTC.

The chain recombines TRBV30 with TRBJ1-2; D unresolved. Trimming removed 1 base at V and 6 bases at J, with 21 bases between. Germline lookup yields CDR1 GTSNPN and CDR2 SVGIG (reference sequence). CDR3 size: 16 residues. The CDR3 region is CAWSARRTKGMDGYTF. The CDR3 DNA reads as TGTGCCTGGAGTGCTAGGAGGACCAAAGGGATGGATGGCTACACCTTC.